These 15 T cell receptor beta chains came from one sample sequenced in a study of T cells after yellow fever vaccination. In TCRdb, the 5' RACE reads were re-called with MiXCR into one record per CDR3 protein. The sample has approximately 300,000 distinct CDR3 sequences; over 8% are singletons. This specimen was PBMCs, taken on the day of the first yellow fever vaccination. The origin of the receptors is a man aged 18 to 29 who received the YFV17D yellow fever vaccine.

The chain links TRBV7-2 to TRBJ2-3, with 12 bases aligning to TRBD2. V lost 3 bases, J lost 6 bases, and 1 base stayed unmatched. Germline lookup yields CDR1 SGHTA and CDR2 FQGNSA. The CDR3 is 14 residues long. The CDR3 here is CASSFGLAGDTQYF. The CDR3 DNA follows: TGTGCCAGCAGCTTTGGACTAGCGGGGGATACGCAGTATTTT.

This clonotype was detected ten times or more. This chain uses TRBV21-1 with TRBJ2-7. TRBV21-1 is designated a pseudogene. The CDR3 contains 12 residues. CDR3 region: CASSKDSYEQYV. The CDR3 DNA follows: TGTGCCAGCAGCAAAGACTCCTACGAGCAGTACGTC.

This clonotype was seen at least ten times. The chain recombines TRBV7-2 with TRBJ2-3, with a possible D match to TRBD2 (5 bases). The CDR3 extends over 14 amino acids. CDR1 and CDR2 (germline): SGHTA, FQGNSA. The V end lost 3 bases, the J end lost 2 bases, and 9 bases lay between the germline ends. CDR3 in DNA: TGTGCCAGCAGCTTGTACGGGGTCACAGATACGCAGTATTTT. It codes for CASSLYGVTDTQYF.

This clonotype was seen only a few times. V gene TRBV6-2 or TRBV6-3 combines with J gene TRBJ2-2; perhaps TRBD1 as D (6 bases). The CDR3 loop spans 17 amino acids. Germline V lookup: CDR1 MNHEY, CDR2 SVGEGT. V was shortened by 2 bases and J by 1 base, with 14 bases between the two germline ends. CDR3 in DNA: TGTGCCAGCAGTTACAATCGGGGCAGGGGGAACACCGGGGAGCTGTTTTTT. Translated: CASSYNRGRGNTGELFF.

A note on this clonotype: A single base separates this from a much larger clone, so it may be a read error. The chain is built from TRBV6-6 and TRBJ2-7; D is unclear. The germline V gene has CDR1 MNHNY and CDR2 SVGAGI (reference sequence). The CDR3 has 13 residues. The CDR3 protein is CASSYSELYEKYV. CDR3 DNA sequence: TGTGCCAGCAGTTACTCTGAACTCTACGAGAAGTACGTC.

This clonotype was detected only a few times. This chain links TRBV6-2 or TRBV6-3 with TRBJ1-1; unclear D gene. The CDR3 consists of 17 residues. Germline CDR1 MNHEY, CDR2 SVGEGT. V was shortened by 5 bases and J by 1 base, with 20 bases between the two germline ends. CDR3 sequence (DNA): TGTGCCAGCAGTCCCCACCCGGACCTATGGGAGAACACTGAAGCTTTCTTT. It is translated as CASSPHPDLWENTEAFF.

This clonotype was recorded a few times. The rearrangement uses TRBV4-2 and TRBJ2-3, with TRBD2 as a possible D gene (6 bases). Deletions cut 4 bases from V and 0 bases from J, with 20 bases between. The CDR3 is made up of 18 amino acids. The germline V gene encodes CDR1 LGHNA and CDR2 YNFKEQ. The chain's CDR3 is CASSLPGSLRPSTDTQYF. The CDR3, as DNA: TGTGCCAGCAGCCTACCCGGGAGCTTAAGGCCGAGCACAGATACGCAGTATTTT.

This clonotype was seen many times. The chain links TRBV12-3 or TRBV12-4 to TRBJ1-6; D unresolved. The CDR3 spans 12 residues. Trimming took off 2 bases at V and 13 bases at J, with 9 bases between the two ends. The CDR3 bases are TGTGCCAGCAGTTTAAGGTTTAGTCCCCTCCACTTT. This gives the protein CASSLRFSPLHF.

V and J are TRBV20-1 and TRBJ1-1; D is uncertain. The CDR3 loop spans 14 amino acids. Trimming shortened V by 1 base and J by 3 bases, and 12 bases separated the two germline ends. Germline V gene lookup returns CDR1 DFQATT and CDR2 SNEGSKA (reference sequence). This chain's CDR3 is CSARGEKSDTEAFF. The CDR3 nucleotides read TGCAGTGCTAGAGGGGAGAAGTCGGACACTGAAGCTTTCTTT.

This chain joins TRBV5-1 and TRBJ1-6; 8 bases map to TRBD1. From germline, CDR1 is SGHRS and CDR2 YFSETQ. The CDR3 has 15 residues. The trim removed 3 bases at V and 8 bases at J, leaving 7 bases unmatched. CDR3 DNA: TGCGCCAGCAGCTCACGGACAGGGAGGGATTCACCCCTCCACTTT. Protein product: CASSSRTGRDSPLHF.

V gene TRBV4-1 combines with J gene TRBJ2-1, with TRBD1 identical over 7 bases. The CDR3 has 17 amino acids. Germline V gene lookup returns CDR1 MGHRA and CDR2 YSYEKL. V trimming: 3 bases; J trimming: 3 bases; junction bases outside the gene matches: 11. CDR3 sequence reads: CASSHTLTGAVYNEQFF. CDR3 DNA sequence: TGCGCCAGCAGCCACACGCTTACAGGGGCGGTCTACAATGAGCAGTTCTTC.

This clonotype was found many times. V and J are TRBV7-2 and TRBJ2-7, with 9 bases fitting TRBD2. The CDR3 runs 13 residues. Germline V CDR1 and CDR2: SGHTA, FQGNSA. V shed 4 bases and J 2 bases; nucleotides not matched to a gene: 0. The CDR3 reads CASSWTSAYEQYV. CDR3 DNA sequence: TGTGCCAGCAGCTGGACTAGCGCCTACGAGCAGTACGTC.

The chain links TRBV7-8 to TRBJ1-1; 9 bases are a match to TRBD1. Per germline, CDR1 SGHVS and CDR2 FQNEAQ. The CDR3 has 15 amino acids. V shed 3 bases, J shed 2 bases, and the junction held 4 bases outside the gene matches. The chain's CDR3 is CASSLYRGLNTEAFF. The CDR3, as DNA: TGTGCCAGCAGCTTGTACAGGGGGCTAAACACTGAAGCTTTCTTT.

Many counts were recorded for this clonotype. CDR3 amino acids: CASSLGGPGQRKWNEQFF. Written as DNA, the CDR3 is TGTGCCAGCAGCCTTGGGGGGCCGGGACAGAGAAAGTGGAATGAGCAGTTCTTC. V and J are TRBV11-2 and TRBJ2-1; D might be TRBD1 (7 bases). Per the germline V gene, CDR1 is SGHAT and CDR2 is FQNNGV. The V end lost 5 bases, the J end lost 7 bases, and 27 bases lay between the germline ends. The CDR3 has 18 amino acids.

This clonotype was seen a handful of times. The chain employs TRBV2 and TRBJ1-2, with D uncertain. V dropped 5 bases and J dropped 1 base, with 5 bases sitting between them. CDR1 is SNHLY and CDR2 is FYNNEI in the germline V gene. The CDR3 has 12 residues. The CDR3 DNA reads TGTGCCAGCAGTATTTATAACTATGGCTACACCTTC. Its protein product is CASSIYNYGYTF.